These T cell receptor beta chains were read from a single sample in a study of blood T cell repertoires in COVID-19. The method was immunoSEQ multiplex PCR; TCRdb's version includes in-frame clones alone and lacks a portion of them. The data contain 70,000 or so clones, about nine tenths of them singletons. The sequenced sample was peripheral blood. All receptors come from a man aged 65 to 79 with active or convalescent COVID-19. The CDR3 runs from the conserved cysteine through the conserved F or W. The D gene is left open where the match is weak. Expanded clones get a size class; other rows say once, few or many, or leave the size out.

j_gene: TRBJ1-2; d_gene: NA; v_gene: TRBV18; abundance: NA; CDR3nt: TGTGCCAGCTCACCTGGGGGGGCCTATGGCTACACCTTC; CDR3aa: CASSPGGAYGYTF
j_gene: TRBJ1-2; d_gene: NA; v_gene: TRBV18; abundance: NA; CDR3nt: TGTGCCAGCTCACCCCAGCGAGCGGGCTATGGCTACACCTTC; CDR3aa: CASSPQRAGYGYTF
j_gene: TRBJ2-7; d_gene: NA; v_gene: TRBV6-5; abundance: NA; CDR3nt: TGTGCCAGCAGTTCTCCCAGGATTACCTACGAGCAGTACTTC; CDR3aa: CASSSPRITYEQYF
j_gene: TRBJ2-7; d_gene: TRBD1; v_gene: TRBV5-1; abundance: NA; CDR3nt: TGCGCCAGCAGCGTCCGGGACAGCACCTACGAGCAGTACTTC; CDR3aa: CASSVRDSTYEQYF
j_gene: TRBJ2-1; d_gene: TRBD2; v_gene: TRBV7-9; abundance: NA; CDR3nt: TGTGCCAGCAGCCCAGGACTAGCGGGAGGGGACTTAGACTACAATGAGCAGTTCTTC; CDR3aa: CASSPGLAGGDLDYNEQFF
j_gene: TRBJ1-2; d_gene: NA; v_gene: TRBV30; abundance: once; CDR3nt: TGTGCCTGGTCCACCTGGGGAGGGGACTATGGCTACACCTTC; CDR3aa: CAWSTWGGDYGYTF
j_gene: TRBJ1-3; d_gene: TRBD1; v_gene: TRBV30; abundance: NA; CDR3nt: TGTGCCTGGAGCAACAGGGGAATGCGAAACACCATATATTTT; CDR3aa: CAWSNRGMRNTIYF
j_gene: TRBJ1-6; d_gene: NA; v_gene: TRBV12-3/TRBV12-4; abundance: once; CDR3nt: TGTGCCAGCGCGGCACCCCTCCACTTT; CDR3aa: CASAAPLHF
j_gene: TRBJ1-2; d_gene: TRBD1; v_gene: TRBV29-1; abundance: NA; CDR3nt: TGCAGCGCCCGGACAGGGCTCTATGGCTACACCTTC; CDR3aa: CSARTGLYGYTF
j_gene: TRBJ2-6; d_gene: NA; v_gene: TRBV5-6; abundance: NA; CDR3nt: TGTGCCAGCAGCCTCCCCTACTCTGGGGCCAACGTCCTGACTTTC; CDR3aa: CASSLPYSGANVLTF
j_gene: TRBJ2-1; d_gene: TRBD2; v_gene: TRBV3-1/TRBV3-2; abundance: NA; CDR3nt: TGTGCCAGCAGCCAAGGAAGCGGGATCCACTACAATGAGCAGTTCTTC; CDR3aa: CASSQGSGIHYNEQFF
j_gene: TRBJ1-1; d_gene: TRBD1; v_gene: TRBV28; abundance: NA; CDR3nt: TGTGCCAGCTCCCCTGGACAGGGGGCTTACACTGAAGCTTTCTTT; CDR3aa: CASSPGQGAYTEAFF
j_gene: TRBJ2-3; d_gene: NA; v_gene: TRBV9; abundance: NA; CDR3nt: TGTGCCAGCAGCGCTAGCGCCTATAGCACAGATACGCAGTATTTT; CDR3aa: CASSASAYSTDTQYF
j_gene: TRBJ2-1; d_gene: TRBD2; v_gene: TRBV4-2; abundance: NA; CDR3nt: TGTGCCAGCAGCCAAGATGACGGGAGGGCCGTGGATGAGCAGTTCTTC; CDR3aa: CASSQDDGRAVDEQFF
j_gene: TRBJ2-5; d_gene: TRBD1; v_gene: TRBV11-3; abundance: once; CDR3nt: TGTGCCAGCAGCCAGGACAGGCTGGAGACCCAGTACTTC; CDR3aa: CASSQDRLETQYF
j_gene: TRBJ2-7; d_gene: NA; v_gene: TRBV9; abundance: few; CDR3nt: TGTGCCAGCAGCGTAGTGACAGGTTTCTCCTACGAGCAGTACTTC; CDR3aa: CASSVVTGFSYEQYF
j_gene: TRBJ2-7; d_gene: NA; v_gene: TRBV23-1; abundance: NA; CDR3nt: TGCGCCAGCAGTCATTGGCAGGGCGACGAGCAGTACTTC; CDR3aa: CASSHWQGDEQYF
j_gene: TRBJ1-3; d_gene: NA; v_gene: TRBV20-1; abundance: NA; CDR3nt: TGCAGTGCTAGTCACGGGTCTGGAAACACCATATATTTT; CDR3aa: CSASHGSGNTIYF
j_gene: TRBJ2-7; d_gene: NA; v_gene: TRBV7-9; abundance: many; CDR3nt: TGTGCCAGCAGCCGCGGAGTCCGGACCTACGAGCAGTACTTC; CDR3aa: CASSRGVRTYEQYF
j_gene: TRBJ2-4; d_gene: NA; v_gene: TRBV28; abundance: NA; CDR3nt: TGTGCCAGCAGTTTTCCCTTAGCCAAAAACATTCAGTACTTC; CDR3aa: CASSFPLAKNIQYF
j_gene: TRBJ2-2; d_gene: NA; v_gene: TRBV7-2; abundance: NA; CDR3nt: TGTGCCAGCAGCAAGAGGACGGGAACTAGTCGAACCGGGGAGCTGTTTTTT; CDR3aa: CASSKRTGTSRTGELFF
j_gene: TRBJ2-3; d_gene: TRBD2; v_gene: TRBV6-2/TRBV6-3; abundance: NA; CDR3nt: TGTGCCAGCAGTTACCTCGGGACTAGCGGTAATACGCAGTATTTT; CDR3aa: CASSYLGTSGNTQYF
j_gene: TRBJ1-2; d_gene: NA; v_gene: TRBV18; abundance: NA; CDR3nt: TGTGCCAGCTCACCAACTGCGGGAGTTGGCTACACCTTC; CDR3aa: CASSPTAGVGYTF
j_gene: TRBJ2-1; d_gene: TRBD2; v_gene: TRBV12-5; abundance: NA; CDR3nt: TGTGCTAGTGGTCGGACTAGCTCCTACAATGAGCAGTTCTTC; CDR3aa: CASGRTSSYNEQFF
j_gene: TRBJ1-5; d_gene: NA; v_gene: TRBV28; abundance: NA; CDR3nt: TGTGCCAGCAGTTTTTACCGCAGGGTTGGGAATCAGCCCCAGCATTTT; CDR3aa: CASSFYRRVGNQPQHF
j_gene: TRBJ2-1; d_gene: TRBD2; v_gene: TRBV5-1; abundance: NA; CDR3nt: TGCGCCAGCACCGAGCGGGAGACCAACAATGAGCAGTTCTTC; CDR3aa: CASTERETNNEQFF
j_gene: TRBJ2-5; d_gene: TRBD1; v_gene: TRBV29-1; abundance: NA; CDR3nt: TGCAGCGTTGATGGCCTTATGACAGGGTCCGGGGAGACCCAGTACTTC; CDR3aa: CSVDGLMTGSGETQYF
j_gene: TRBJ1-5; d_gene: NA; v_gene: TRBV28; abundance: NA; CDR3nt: TGTGCCAGCACTCCCCTCTTCGGCAATCAGCCCCAGCATTTT; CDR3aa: CASTPLFGNQPQHF
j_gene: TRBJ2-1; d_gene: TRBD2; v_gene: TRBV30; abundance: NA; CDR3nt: TGTGCCTGGAGGTCCCTCAGCGGGATTAGCCACAATGAGCAGTTCTTC; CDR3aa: CAWRSLSGISHNEQFF
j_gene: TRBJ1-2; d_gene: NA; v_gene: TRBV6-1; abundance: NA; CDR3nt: TGTGCCAGCAGTGAAAACTGGGGGGGCAGTGGCTACACCTTC; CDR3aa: CASSENWGGSGYTF
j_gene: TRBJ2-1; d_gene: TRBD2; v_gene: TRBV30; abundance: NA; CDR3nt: TGTGCCTGGAGTGCCCCCACCGGGACTAGCGGGATCCATGAGCAGTTCTTC; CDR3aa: CAWSAPTGTSGIHEQFF
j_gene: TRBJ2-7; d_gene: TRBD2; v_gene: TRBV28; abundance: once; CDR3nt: TGTGCCAGCAGTTTCCCGTTCGGGGGGACCGCCTCCTACGAGCAGTACTTC; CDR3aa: CASSFPFGGTASYEQYF
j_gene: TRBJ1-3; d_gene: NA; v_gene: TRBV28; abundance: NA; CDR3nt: TGTGCCAGCAGCTTAAGCCCCTCTGGAAACACCATATATTTT; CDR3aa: CASSLSPSGNTIYF
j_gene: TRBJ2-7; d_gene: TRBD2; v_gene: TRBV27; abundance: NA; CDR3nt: TGTGCCAGCAGTTTATCCCCGGGACTACCGTTCGAGCAGTACTTC; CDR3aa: CASSLSPGLPFEQYF
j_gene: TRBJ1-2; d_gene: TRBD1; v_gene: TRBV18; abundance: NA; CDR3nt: TGTGCCAGCTCAGTAACAGGACAGGGGGCCTATGGCTACACCTTC; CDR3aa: CASSVTGQGAYGYTF
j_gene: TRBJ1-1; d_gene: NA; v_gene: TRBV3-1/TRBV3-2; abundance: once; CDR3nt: TGTGCCAGTACCAGCAGGGGGAACACTGAAGCTTTCTTT; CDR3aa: CASTSRGNTEAFF
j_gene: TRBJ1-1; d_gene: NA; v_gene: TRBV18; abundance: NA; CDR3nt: TGTGCCAGCTCACCACAAAACAGTCAAGGGAACACTGAAGCTTTCTTT; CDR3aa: CASSPQNSQGNTEAFF
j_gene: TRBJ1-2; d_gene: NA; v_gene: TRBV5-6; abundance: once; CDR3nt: TGTGCCAGCAGCTATGGGGGCACCTATGGCTACACCTTC; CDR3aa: CASSYGGTYGYTF
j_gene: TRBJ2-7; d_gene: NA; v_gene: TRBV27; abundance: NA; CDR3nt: TGTGCCAGCAGTTTATCCCCAGACAGCTACGATCCTTACGAGCAGTACTTC; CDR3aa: CASSLSPDSYDPYEQYF
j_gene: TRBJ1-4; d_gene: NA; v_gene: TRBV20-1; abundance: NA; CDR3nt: TGCAGTGCTAGTGGCGGGGCCCTTGGCGAACTGTTTTTT; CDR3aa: CSASGGALGELFF
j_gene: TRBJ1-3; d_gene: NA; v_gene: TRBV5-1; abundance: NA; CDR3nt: TGCGCCAGCAGCTTGGAGGGCGCGGGCTCTGGAAACACCATATATTTT; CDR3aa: CASSLEGAGSGNTIYF
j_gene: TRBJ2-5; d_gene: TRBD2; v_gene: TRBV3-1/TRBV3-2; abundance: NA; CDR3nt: TGTGCCAGCAGCCAAGATAAGGGAACTAGCGGGAGTCCAGAGACCCAGTACTTC; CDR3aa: CASSQDKGTSGSPETQYF
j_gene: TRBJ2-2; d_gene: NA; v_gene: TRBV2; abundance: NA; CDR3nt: TGTGCCAGCAGTGATGGCCGGAACACCGGGGAGCTGTTTTTT; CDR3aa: CASSDGRNTGELFF
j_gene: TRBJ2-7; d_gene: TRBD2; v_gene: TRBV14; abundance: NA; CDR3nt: TGTGCCAGCAGCCCTGGACTAGCGGGGCCACAAATCTTC; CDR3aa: CASSPGLAGPQIF
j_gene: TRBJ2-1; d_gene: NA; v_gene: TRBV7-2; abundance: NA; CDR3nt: TGTGCCAGCAGCTCGGGAACTGACAATGAGCAGTTCTTC; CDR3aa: CASSSGTDNEQFF
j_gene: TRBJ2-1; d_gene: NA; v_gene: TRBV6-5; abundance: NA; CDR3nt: TGTGCCAGCAACCAGGGTGGGGAGCAGTTCTTC; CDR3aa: CASNQGGEQFF
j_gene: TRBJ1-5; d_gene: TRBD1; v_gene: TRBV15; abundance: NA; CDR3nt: TGTGCCACCAGTATGGACAGGGCGTTTCAGCCCCAGCATTTT; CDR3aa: CATSMDRAFQPQHF
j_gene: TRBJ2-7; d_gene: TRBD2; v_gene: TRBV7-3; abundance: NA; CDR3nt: TGTGCCAGCAGCGAACTAGCGGGTTCCTACGAGCAGTACTTC; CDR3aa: CASSELAGSYEQYF
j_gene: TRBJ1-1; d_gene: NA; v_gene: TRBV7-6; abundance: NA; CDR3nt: TGTGCCAGCAGCTTAAGGGGTACTGAAGCTTTCTTT; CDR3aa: CASSLRGTEAFF
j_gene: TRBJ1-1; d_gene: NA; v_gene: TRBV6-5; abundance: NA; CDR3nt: TGTGCCAGCAGTTACACAGGGAGTTCCACTGAAGCTTTCTTT; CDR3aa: CASSYTGSSTEAFF
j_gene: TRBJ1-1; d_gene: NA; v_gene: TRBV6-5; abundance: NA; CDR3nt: TGTGCCAGCAGCCGACAAATTAGGACTGAAGCTTTCTTT; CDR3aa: CASSRQIRTEAFF
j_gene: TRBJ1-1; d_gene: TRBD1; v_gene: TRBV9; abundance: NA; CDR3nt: TGTGCCAGCAGCGTAGGGACAGGGTTGTTTTCTGAAGCTTTCTTT; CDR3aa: CASSVGTGLFSEAFF
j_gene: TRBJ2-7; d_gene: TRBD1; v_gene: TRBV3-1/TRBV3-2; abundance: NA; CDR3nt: TGTGCCAGCAGCCACCTCTCGGGACAGGGGGGGTACGAGCAGTACTTC; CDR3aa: CASSHLSGQGGYEQYF
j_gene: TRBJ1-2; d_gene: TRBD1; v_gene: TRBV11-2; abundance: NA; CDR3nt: TGTGCCAGCAGCGGCCAGGGGGCAGGAGGCGACTATGGCTACACCTTC; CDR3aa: CASSGQGAGGDYGYTF